The 27 T cell receptor beta chains listed next were all sequenced from one sample in a study of metastatic and nonmetastatic thyroid tumors. Using MiXCR, TCRdb reanalyzed the PCR reads. The repertoire holds tens of thousands of clones, with about 26% as singletons. No treatment had been given to any patient before thyroid surgery. Specimen: blood. These receptors were taken from a male donor with papillary thyroid cancer or a benign thyroid nodule (not recorded which). Some clones in this sample may be carry-over from other donors' samples.

This clone is medium-sized within its sample. V usage is TRBV6-6 and J usage is TRBJ2-2; D not resolved. Germline V gene sequence: CDR1 MNHNY, CDR2 SVGAGI (reference sequence). The CDR3 extends over 14 amino acids. The ends were cut back, 0 bases at V and 4 bases at J, with 6 bases in the middle. CDR3 in amino acids: CASSYSTGTGELFF. The CDR3 DNA reads TGTGCCAGCAGTTACTCGACCGGCACCGGGGAGCTGTTTTTT.

Ten or more counts support this clone. The V and J genes are TRBV7-2 and TRBJ2-2; D gene unclear. This CDR3 has 13 residues. Trimming took off 3 bases at V and 4 bases at J, with 6 bases between the two ends. CDR1 is SGHTA, CDR2 FQGNSA, per germline. This CDR3 is CASSFASTGELFF. The CDR3 DNA reads TGTGCCAGCAGCTTTGCTAGCACCGGGGAGCTGTTTTTT.

This clone was recorded many times. The V and J genes are TRBV7-3 and TRBJ1-6; D gene uncertain. This CDR3 is 14 amino acids long. Germline V gene lookup returns CDR1 SGHTA and CDR2 FQGTGA. V was trimmed by 2 bases and J by 7 bases, leaving 9 bases between them. The CDR3 spells CASSLEHSNSPLHF. For the CDR3, the DNA is TGTGCCAGCAGCTTAGAGCACAGCAATTCACCCCTCCACTTT.

This clone has ten or more counts. The chain links TRBV14 to TRBJ2-2, with D perhaps matching TRBD2 (5 bases). Germline V CDR1 and CDR2: SGHDN, FVKESK. V lost 0 bases, J lost 8 bases, and 10 bases lay in between. The CDR3 is 14 amino acids. Here the CDR3 DNA reads TGTGCCAGCAGCCAAGATTTTTCGGGGGGGGAGCTGTTTTTT. Amino acids: CASSQDFSGGELFF.

The genes are TRBV6-2 or TRBV6-3 and TRBJ2-5; possible D gene TRBD1, 5 bases. Germline CDR1 reads MNHEY; CDR2 reads SVGEGT. Between the trimmed V and J ends, which lost 4 bases and 0 bases, there was a span of 9 bases. This CDR3 contains 14 residues. The CDR3 bases are TGTGCCAGCAGTTCGCAGACAGACCAAGAGACCCAGTACTTC. Protein product: CASSSQTDQETQYF.

This clone appeared many times. This CDR3 is also generated by other DNA sequences in the sample. The gene calls are TRBV5-6 and TRBJ2-1, with TRBD1 identical over 11 bases. The CDR3 has 14 residues. V trimming: 7 bases; J trimming: 7 bases; junction bases outside the gene matches: 7. Germline loops: CDR1 SGHDT, CDR2 YYEEEE. The CDR3 spells CASEPWDRGNEQFF. CDR3 in DNA: TGTGCCAGCGAGCCGTGGGACAGGGGGAATGAGCAGTTCTTC.

This clone is judged medium-sized. This chain links TRBV10-2 with TRBJ2-7, with TRBD2 as a possible D gene (6 bases). CDR3 size: 15 residues. The ends were cut back, 5 bases at V and 7 bases at J, with 21 bases in the middle. Germline CDR1 is WSHSY and CDR2 is SAAADI. In DNA, the CDR3 is TGCGCCAGCAGTTCCGGAGGGGCTATCTCCCTGGAGCAGTACTTC. This translates into CASSSGGAISLEQYF.

This clone turned up a few times. A read error is possible here, since a much larger clone lies one base away. The V call is TRBV5-1, the J call TRBJ2-5; no definite D call. This CDR3 has 14 residues. Per germline, CDR1 SGHRS and CDR2 YFSETQ. The CDR3 reads CASSSGGGQDTQYF. Here the CDR3 DNA reads TGCGCCAGCAGCTCAGGTGGCGGCCAAGATACCCAGTACTTC.

The genes are TRBV2 and TRBJ1-5; D gene uncertain. V lost 4 bases and J lost 3, with 13 bases in between. Germline V gene data show CDR1 as SNHLY and CDR2 as FYNNEI. This CDR3 has 15 residues. The DNA for the CDR3 is TGTGCCAGCAGTGGTGCCGCAGCTCACAATCAGCCCCAGCATTTT. It encodes CASSGAAAHNQPQHF.

This clone was detected many times. V usage is TRBV7-7 and J usage is TRBJ2-5; the match to TRBD2 covers 9 bases. The CDR3 loop spans 15 amino acids. Germline CDR1 SSHAT, CDR2 FNYEAQ (reference sequence). V lost 3 bases, J lost 5 bases, and 7 bases stayed unmatched. Here the CDR3 reads CASSFDSGSWETQYF. The CDR3 nucleotides read TGTGCCAGCAGCTTCGATAGCGGGAGCTGGGAGACCCAGTACTTC.

This clone ranks as large (0.1 to 1%). The chain joins TRBV4-2 to TRBJ2-6; no reliable D call. Per the germline V gene, CDR1 is LGHNA and CDR2 is YNFKEQ. V lost 0 bases, J lost 0 bases, and 6 bases lay in between. This CDR3 region has 16 residues. CDR3 sequence: CASSQDWDSGANVLTF. The CDR3 bases are TGTGCCAGCAGCCAAGATTGGGACTCTGGGGCCAACGTCCTGACTTTC.

This clone was recorded many times. This sequence joins TRBV11-2 and TRBJ2-1, with TRBD2 matching 9 bases. This CDR3 comprises 14 residues. The V segment lost 5 bases and the J segment 6 bases; nucleotides outside the gene matches: 5. CDR1 and CDR2 from the germline V gene are SGHAT and FQNNGV. CDR3 nucleotide sequence: TGTGCCAGCAGCCTACTAGCGGGCTTCAATGAGCAGTTCTTC. Its translation is CASSLLAGFNEQFF. The full variable domain, with the rest looked up from reference TRBV11-2 and TRBJ2-1, is EAGVAQSPRYKIIEKRQSVAFWCNPISGHATLYWYQQILGQGPKLLIQFQNNGVVDDSQLPKDRFSAERLKGVDSTLKIQPAKLEDSAVYLCASSLLAGFNEQFFGPGTRLTVL.

The chain is built from TRBV6-2 or TRBV6-3 and TRBJ2-7, with D possibly being TRBD2 (6 bases). The V end was cut by 0 bases, the J end by 4 bases, with 7 bases between. Germline assignment: CDR1 MNHEY and CDR2 SVGEGT. CDR3 size: 13 residues. CDR3 protein: CASSYSRGYEQYF. CDR3 nucleotides: TGTGCCAGCAGTTACTCGCGGGGATACGAGCAGTACTTC.

In regard to this clone: Relative to the germline gene, one junction end is altered; a read error may explain this. The rearrangement uses TRBV7-7 and TRBJ2-7; D gene unclear. The germline gives CDR1 SSHAT, CDR2 FNYEAQ (reference sequence). The CDR3 has 14 residues. The CDR3 DNA sequence: TGTGCTAGCAGCTTAGGTTCCGGAGACGGCGAGCAGTACTTC. Encoded protein: CASSLGSGDGEQYF.

This clone was recorded a few times. The V call is TRBV6-1, the J call TRBJ2-7; no firm D call. V shed 5 bases and J shed 2 bases, with 19 bases lying between them. CDR3 length: 16 amino acids. Germline V gene data show CDR1 as MNHNS and CDR2 as SASEGT. CDR3 coding DNA: TGTGCCAGCAGTCCCTCCGGTACATGGTACACCTACGAGCAGTACTTC. This gives the protein CASSPSGTWYTYEQYF.

In its sample, this clone was seen a few times. This chain joins TRBV6-2 or TRBV6-3 and TRBJ2-2; TRBD1 agrees at 9 bases. The J segment lost 2 bases and the V segment lost 5 bases, leaving 9 bases of the junction unmatched. The CDR3 spans 17 residues. Germline CDR1 MNHEY, CDR2 SVGEGT. The CDR3 DNA sequence: TGTGCCAGCAGTCCCCGACAGGGGGGACGAAACACCGGGGAGCTGTTTTTT. It encodes CASSPRQGGRNTGELFF.

Of note for this clone: A read error may produce the germline difference seen at one junction end. The V and J genes are TRBV6-1 and TRBJ2-1, with 10 bases lining up with TRBD2. Germline V gives CDR1 MNHNS, CDR2 SASEGT. The CDR3 consists of 13 residues. DNA of the CDR3: TGTGCCAGCAGCCGCCCAGCGGGAGGGCCATGGATCTTC. It yields the protein CASSRPAGGPWIF.

By proportion, this clone is medium-sized. The rearrangement joins TRBV6-1 to TRBJ2-7; D could derive from TRBD1 or TRBD2 (5 bases each). From germline, CDR1 is MNHNS and CDR2 SASEGT. The V gene lost 9 bases and the J gene lost 2 bases, with 26 bases spanning the gap. The CDR3 has 17 amino acids. The CDR3 bases are TGTGCCAGAATAAATCTAAAAACCGGGACGGACACCTACGAGCAGTACTTC. Protein: CARINLKTGTDTYEQYF.

The chain carries TRBV20-1 and TRBJ2-7, with 11 bases lining up with TRBD2. This CDR3 is 17 amino acids long. Germline loops: CDR1 DFQATT, CDR2 SNEGSKA (reference sequence). Trimming took 5 bases from V and 7 from J; bases not matched to a gene: 19. The CDR3 DNA sequence: TGCAGTGCTCTAGCAAGGGGGTCTAGCGGGAGGTTCCGGGAGCAGTACTTC. Amino acid sequence: CSALARGSSGRFREQYF.

This clone was counted ten times or more. The rearrangement uses TRBV29-1 and TRBJ1-2, with no clear D. The germline V gene encodes CDR1 SQVTM and CDR2 ANQGSEA. The CDR3 consists of 11 residues. V dropped 0 bases and J dropped 5 bases, with 4 bases sitting between them. The CDR3 protein is CSVEDAYGYTF. CDR3 DNA sequence: TGCAGCGTTGAAGATGCATATGGCTACACCTTC.

This clone was detected only a few times. The rearrangement uses TRBV6-1 and TRBJ2-3; the D gene is possibly TRBD2 (5 bases). V was clipped by 1 base and J by 4 bases, with 15 bases between them. From germline, CDR1 is MNHNS and CDR2 SASEGT. There are 16 residues in the CDR3. The chain's CDR3 is CASSEDLLGAADTQYF. The CDR3 DNA follows: TGTGCCAGCAGTGAAGACCTATTGGGAGCAGCAGATACGCAGTATTTT.

By frequency in the sample, this clone is medium-sized. The genes are TRBV28 and TRBJ1-1, with D hard to call. Germline V CDR1 and CDR2: MDHEN, SYDVKM. The CDR3 is 15 residues long. V lost 3 bases and J lost 2, with 13 bases in between. The CDR3 region has the DNA TGTGCCAGCAGTTTGGCCGGGATCTCTAACACTGAAGCTTTCTTT. Protein: CASSLAGISNTEAFF.

This clone was found many times. The rearrangement joins TRBV5-1 to TRBJ2-7; D ambiguous. Trimming took 0 bases from V and 4 from J, leaving 11 bases between them. CDR1 is SGHRS, CDR2 YFSETQ, per germline. This CDR3 is built from 14 residues. Written as DNA, the CDR3 is TGCGCCAGCAGCTTGGGTGCAGAGACGTACGAGCAGTACTTC. Its translation is CASSLGAETYEQYF.

This clone showed up many times. The V and J genes are TRBV11-2 and TRBJ1-4, with D possibly being TRBD1 (5 bases). The CDR3 totals 16 residues. The V end lost 5 bases, the J end lost 4 bases, and 17 bases lay between the germline ends. The germline V gene encodes CDR1 SGHAT and CDR2 FQNNGV. The CDR3 loop reads CASSATVGYGNEKLFF. CDR3 coding DNA: TGTGCCAGCAGCGCGACAGTGGGGTACGGTAATGAAAAACTGTTTTTT.

A few counts support this clone. The chain couples TRBV29-1 to TRBJ2-7, with 8 positions matching TRBD1. Per germline, CDR1 SQVTM and CDR2 ANQGSEA. The V and J ends lost 6 bases and 4 bases, in that order; junction bases with no gene match: 8. This CDR3 spans 13 amino acids. The CDR3: CSVRQGSYYEQYF. For the CDR3, the DNA is TGCAGCGTCCGACAGGGGAGCTATTACGAGCAGTACTTC.

By sample fraction, this clone is medium-sized (0.01 to 0.1%). V gene TRBV24-1 combines with J gene TRBJ2-1, with D possibly matching TRBD1 (5 bases). The germline CDR1 and CDR2 sequences are KGHDR and SFDVKD. V was trimmed by 0 bases and J by 5 bases, leaving 16 bases between them. The CDR3 totals 17 residues. The CDR3 here is CATSDLTPGYGNNEQFF. The CDR3 DNA follows: TGTGCCACCAGTGATTTGACCCCAGGGTATGGTAACAATGAGCAGTTCTTC.

This clone is medium-sized in the sample. V is TRBV6-5 and J is TRBJ2-3, with D maybe TRBD1 (7 bases). The V end lost 2 bases, the J end lost 2 bases, and 14 bases lay between the germline ends. CDR1 is MNHEY, CDR2 SVGAGI, per germline. This CDR3 has 16 amino acids. The CDR3 protein is CASSYGGTDLTDTQYF. Here the CDR3 DNA reads TGTGCCAGCAGTTACGGCGGGACAGACCTCACAGATACGCAGTATTTT.